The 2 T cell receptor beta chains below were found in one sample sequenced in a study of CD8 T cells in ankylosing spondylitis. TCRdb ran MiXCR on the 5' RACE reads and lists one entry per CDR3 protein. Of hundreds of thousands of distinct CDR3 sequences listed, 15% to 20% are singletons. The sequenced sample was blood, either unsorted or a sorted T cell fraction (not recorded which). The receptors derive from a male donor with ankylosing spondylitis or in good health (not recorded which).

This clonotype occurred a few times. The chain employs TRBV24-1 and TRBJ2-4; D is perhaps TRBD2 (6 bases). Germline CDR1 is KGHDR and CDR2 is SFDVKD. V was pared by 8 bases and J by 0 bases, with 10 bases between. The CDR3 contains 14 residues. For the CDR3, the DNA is TGTGCCACCACGGGGGTTCTAGCCAAAAACATTCAGTACTTC. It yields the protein CATTGVLAKNIQYF.

The CDR3: CATNRWLDTQYF. The CDR3 bases are TGTGCCACTAACAGGTGGTTAGATACGCAGTATTTT. This chain joins TRBV12-3 or TRBV12-4 and TRBJ2-3; a possible D gene is TRBD1 (5 bases). The CDR3 consists of 12 residues. Trimming stripped 10 bases from V and 5 bases from J, with 13 bases between.